The sequence of this T cell receptor beta chain was determined in a study of blood T cell repertoires in COVID-19. V dropped 1 base and J dropped 6; count of bases not matched to a gene: 0. The CDR3 loop spans 13 amino acids. Germline V gives CDR1 SGHVS, CDR2 FNYEAQ. Only in-frame clones appear in the TCRdb table, and some are missing; sequencing was by immunoSEQ multiplex PCR. The sample contains more than 300,000 clones, about nine tenths of which appear only once. The TCR comes from a woman aged 25-40 years who had recovered from COVID-19. This chain joins TRBV7-6 and TRBJ2-1; TRBD2 matches at 7 bases. The specimen sequenced was PBMCs or T cells enriched from blood (not recorded which). CDR3 coding DNA: TGTGCCAGCAGCTTAGGACTAGCCAATGAGCAGTTCTTC. Translation: CASSLGLANEQFF. The whole variable domain, filled in from reference TRBV7-6 and TRBJ2-1, reads GAGVSQSPRYKVTKRGQDVALRCDPISGHVSLYWYRQALGQGPEFLTYFNYEAQQDKSGLPNDRFSAERPEGSISTLTIQRTEQRDSAMYRCASSLGLANEQFFGPGTRLTVL.